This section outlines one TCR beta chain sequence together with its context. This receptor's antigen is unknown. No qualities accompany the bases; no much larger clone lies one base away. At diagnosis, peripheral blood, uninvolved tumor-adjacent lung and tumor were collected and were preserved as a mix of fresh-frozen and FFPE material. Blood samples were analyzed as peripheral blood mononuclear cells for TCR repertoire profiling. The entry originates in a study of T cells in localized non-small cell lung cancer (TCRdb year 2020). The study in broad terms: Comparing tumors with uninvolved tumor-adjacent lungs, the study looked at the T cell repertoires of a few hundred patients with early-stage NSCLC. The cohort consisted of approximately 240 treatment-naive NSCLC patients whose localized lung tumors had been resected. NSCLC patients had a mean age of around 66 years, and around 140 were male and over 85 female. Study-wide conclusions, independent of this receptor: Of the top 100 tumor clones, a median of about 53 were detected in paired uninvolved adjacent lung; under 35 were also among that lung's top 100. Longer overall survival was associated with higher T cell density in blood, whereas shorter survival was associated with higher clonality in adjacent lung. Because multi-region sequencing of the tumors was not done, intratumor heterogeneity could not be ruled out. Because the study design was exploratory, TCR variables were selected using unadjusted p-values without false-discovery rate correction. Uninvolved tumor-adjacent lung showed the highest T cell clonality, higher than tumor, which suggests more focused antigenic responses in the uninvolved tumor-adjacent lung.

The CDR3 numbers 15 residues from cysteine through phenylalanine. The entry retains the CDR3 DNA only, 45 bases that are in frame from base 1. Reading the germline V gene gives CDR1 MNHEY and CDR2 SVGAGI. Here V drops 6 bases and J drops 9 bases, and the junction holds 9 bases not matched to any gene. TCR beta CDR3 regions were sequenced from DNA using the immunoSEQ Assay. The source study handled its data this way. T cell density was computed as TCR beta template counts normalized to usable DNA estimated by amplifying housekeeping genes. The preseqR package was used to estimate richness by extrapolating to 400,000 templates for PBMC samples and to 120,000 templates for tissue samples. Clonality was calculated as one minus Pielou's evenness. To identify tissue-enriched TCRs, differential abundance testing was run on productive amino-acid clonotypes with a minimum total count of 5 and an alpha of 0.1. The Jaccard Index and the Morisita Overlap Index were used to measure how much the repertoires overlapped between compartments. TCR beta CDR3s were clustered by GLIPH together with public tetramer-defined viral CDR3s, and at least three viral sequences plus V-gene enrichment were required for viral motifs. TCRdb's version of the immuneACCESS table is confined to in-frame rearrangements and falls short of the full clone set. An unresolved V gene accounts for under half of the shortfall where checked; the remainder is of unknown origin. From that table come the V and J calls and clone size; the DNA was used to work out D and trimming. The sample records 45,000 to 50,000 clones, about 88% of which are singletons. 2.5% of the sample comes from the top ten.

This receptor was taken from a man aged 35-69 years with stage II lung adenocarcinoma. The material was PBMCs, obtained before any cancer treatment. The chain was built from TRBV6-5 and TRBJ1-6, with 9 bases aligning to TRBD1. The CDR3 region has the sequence CASRSTGGLGSPLHF. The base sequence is TGTGCCAGCAGGTCGACAGGGGGTCTAGGTTCACCCCTCCACTTT.